There are many counts of the clone carrying this T cell receptor beta chain. The sample comes from a study of neurological immune-mediated disorders. Indicated time point: technical triplicate 2. TCRdb reprocessed the 5' RACE reads via MiXCR and lists one record per CDR3 protein. The sample lists about 59,000 distinct CDR3 sequences, around 24% seen once, with about 4.6% in the top ten. The source is a man in his fifties or sixties with HTLV-1-associated myelopathy (HAM/TSP). The sequencing input was PBMCs.

The CDR3 nucleotides are TGTGCCAGCAGTTTCACCCCGCTAGCGGGAGGGCTAAATGAGCAGTTCTTC. It encodes CASSFTPLAGGLNEQFF. The rearrangement links TRBV12-3 or TRBV12-4 to TRBJ2-1; TRBD2 matches 12 bases. With 3 bases clipped from V and 7 bases from J, the junction kept 10 bases outside the gene matches. The CDR3 is made up of 17 amino acids.